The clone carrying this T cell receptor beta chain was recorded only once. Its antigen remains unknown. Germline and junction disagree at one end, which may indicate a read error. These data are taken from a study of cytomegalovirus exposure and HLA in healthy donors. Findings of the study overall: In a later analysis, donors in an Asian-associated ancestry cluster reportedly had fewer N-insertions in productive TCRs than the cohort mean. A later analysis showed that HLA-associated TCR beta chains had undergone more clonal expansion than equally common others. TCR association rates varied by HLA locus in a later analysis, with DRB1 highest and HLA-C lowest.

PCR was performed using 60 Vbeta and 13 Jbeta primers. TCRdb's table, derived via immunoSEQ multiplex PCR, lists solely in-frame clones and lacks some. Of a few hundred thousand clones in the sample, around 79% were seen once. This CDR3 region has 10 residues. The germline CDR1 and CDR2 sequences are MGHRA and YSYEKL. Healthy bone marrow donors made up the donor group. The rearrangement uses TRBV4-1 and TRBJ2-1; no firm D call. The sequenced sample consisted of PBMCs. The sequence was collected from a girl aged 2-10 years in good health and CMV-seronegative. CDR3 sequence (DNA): TGCGCCAGCAGCCAAGAAGACTCGCTCTTC. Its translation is CASSQEDSLF.